This T cell receptor beta chain was captured by sequencing in a study of cytomegalovirus exposure and HLA in healthy donors. Overall study: Of around 400 genotyped donors, roughly 81% grouped in the Caucasian-associated ancestry cluster.

This clone has only one observation. The germline gives CDR1 SGDLS, CDR2 YYNGEE. This CDR3 contains 14 residues. V was cut by 0 bases and J by 2 bases, with 6 bases left in between. This PCR relied on a set of 60 Vbeta primers and 13 Jbeta primers. Clones were read by immunoSEQ multiplex PCR, and TCRdb kept only the in-frame ones, dropping some. Of 250,000 to 350,000 clones listed, 80% are singletons. This chain links TRBV9 with TRBJ1-3; D is ambiguous. This receptor was obtained from a girl aged 2 to 9 in good health and CMV-seronegative. The specimen sequenced was PBMCs. CDR3 nucleotide sequence: TGTGCCAGCAGCGTAGAGGCGGCTGGAAACACCATATATTTT. It is translated as CASSVEAAGNTIYF.